The clone carrying this T cell receptor (beta chain) has only a few counts. What it binds is unknown. The data were obtained in a study of T cells in Graves' hyperthyroidism and ophthalmopathy. Source material for PBMCs was less than 12 ml fresh peripheral blood. Points from the study as a whole: In validation, the model predicted ophthalmopathy. These predictions came a median roughly six months before onset. Blood shared most expanded thyroid clonotypes above 0.001.

Amplified regions were TCR beta CDR3 sequences from RNA transcripts. With the HTBI primer set, the TCR CDR3 went through a first round of RT-PCR. MiXCR was run by TCRdb on the multiplex PCR reads, yielding one entry per CDR3 protein. The sample shows about 590,000 distinct CDR3 sequences, 12% to 15% of them seen only once. The clonotype originates from a woman aged 18 to 35 with Graves' ophthalmopathy. The sample was blood.

Here the CDR3 reads CASSLTHQGKENTEAFF. CDR3 sequence (DNA): TGTGCCAGCAGTTTAACACACCAGGGGAAGGAGAACACTGAAGCTTTCTTT. This rearrangement joins TRBV27 to TRBJ1-1; D is perhaps TRBD1 (6 bases). Germline V gene data show CDR1 as MNHEY and CDR2 as SMNVEV (reference sequence). With 2 bases removed from V and 1 base from J, the gap between germline ends came to 17 bases. This CDR3 has 17 residues.